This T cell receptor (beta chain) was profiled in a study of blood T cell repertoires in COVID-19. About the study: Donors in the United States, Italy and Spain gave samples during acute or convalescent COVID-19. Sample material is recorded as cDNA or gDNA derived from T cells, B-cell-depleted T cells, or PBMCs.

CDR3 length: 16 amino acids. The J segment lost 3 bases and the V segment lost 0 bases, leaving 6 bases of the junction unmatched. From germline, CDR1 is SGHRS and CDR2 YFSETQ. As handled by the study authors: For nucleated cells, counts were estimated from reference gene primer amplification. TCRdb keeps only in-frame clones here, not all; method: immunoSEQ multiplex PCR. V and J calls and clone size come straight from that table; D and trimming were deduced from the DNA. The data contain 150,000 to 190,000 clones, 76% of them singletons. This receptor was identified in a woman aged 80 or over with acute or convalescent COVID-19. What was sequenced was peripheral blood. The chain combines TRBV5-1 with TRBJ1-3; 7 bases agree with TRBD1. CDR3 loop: CASSLEMTGFGNTIYF. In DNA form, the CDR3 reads TGCGCCAGCAGCTTGGAAATGACAGGGTTTGGAAACACCATATATTTT.